The rows below give T cell receptor beta chains drawn from one sample of a study of CD8 T cells in ankylosing spondylitis. In TCRdb, the 5' RACE reads were re-called with MiXCR into one record per CDR3 protein. The table lists around 770,000 distinct CDR3 sequences, about 10% of them singletons, with approximately 0.51% in the top ten. Specimen: blood, either unsorted or a sorted T cell fraction (not recorded which). The receptors come from a male donor with ankylosing spondylitis. Both conserved end residues are part of each CDR3. The D gene is left open where the match is weak. A clone size is listed for some rows: how often the clone was seen (once, few, many), or a class if it is expanded.

TRBV20-1	TRBJ2-1	-	few	TGCAGTGCTAGTGGTAGCGGAGCTTACAATGAGCAGTTCTTC	CSASGSGAYNEQFF
TRBV6-1	TRBJ1-2	TRBD1	few	TGTGCCAGCAGAAGGGACAGGGGATATTATGGCTACACCTTC	CASRRDRGYYGYTF
TRBV20-1	TRBJ2-3	-	few	TGCAGTGCTAGCAGAGGAGAACAGGCGCAGTATTTT	CSASRGEQAQYF
TRBV2	TRBJ2-5	-	few	TGTGCCAGCAATGGGATTGGGACACAACAAGAGACCCAGTACTTC	CASNGIGTQQETQYF
TRBV5-1	TRBJ1-4	TRBD1	few	TGCGCCAGCAGCCCGTCGACAGGGGGACAGGAAAAACTGTTTTTT	CASSPSTGGQEKLFF
TRBV20-1	TRBJ1-2	TRBD1	many	TGCAGTGCAGAGGATGGGACAGACTATGGCTACACCTTC	CSAEDGTDYGYTF
TRBV7-9	TRBJ2-7	TRBD1	few	TGTGCCAGCAGCTTGATGCGGACAGGGGGAGGCGAGCAGTACTTC	CASSLMRTGGGEQYF
TRBV20-1	TRBJ2-1	TRBD2	-	TGCAGTGCTAGTATTTTTGGAGCTAGCGGGGGGCCAGGGAATGAGCAGTTCTTC	CSASIFGASGGPGNEQFF
TRBV5-1	TRBJ2-7	TRBD1	-	TGCGCCAGCAGCTTCCTGGGACAGGGGGCAGCCTACGAGCAGTACTTC	CASSFLGQGAAYEQYF
TRBV20-1	TRBJ1-6	TRBD1	-	TGCAGTGCTAGAGGTCCAACAGGGGAAGGATCACCCCTCCACTTT	CSARGPTGEGSPLHF
TRBV20-1	TRBJ1-2	-	-	TGCAGTGCTACTAAGGGGCGGGTTGGCTACACCTTC	CSATKGRVGYTF
TRBV6-1	TRBJ1-5	-	few	TGTGCCAGCAGTGAAGTTGGGACTAGCAATCAGCCCCAGCATTTT	CASSEVGTSNQPQHF
TRBV29-1	TRBJ1-2	-	many	TGCAGCGTTGTCTTGGGGGGACTCTATGGCTACACCTTC	CSVVLGGLYGYTF
TRBV24-1	TRBJ2-5	-	few	TGTGCCACCAGCAAGACAGAGACCCAGTACTTC	CATSKTETQYF
TRBV18	TRBJ2-7	-	-	TGTGCCAGCTCACCAAATCGGCAGACCTACGAGCAGTACTTC	CASSPNRQTYEQYF
TRBV4-3	TRBJ2-1	TRBD2	-	TGCGCCAGCAGCCAAGTGGGCGGGGGGGGCTATGAGCAGTTCTTC	CASSQVGGGGYEQFF
TRBV12-3/TRBV12-4	TRBJ1-1	-	-	TGTGCCAGCAGTTCTGGACCCAACAGGGAAGCTTTCTTT	CASSSGPNREAFF
TRBV7-7	TRBJ2-3	-	-	TGTGCTAGCAGCTTAGCAGGGATGGATACGCAGTATTTT	CASSLAGMDTQYF
TRBV6-2/TRBV6-3	TRBJ2-5	TRBD1	once	TGTGCCAGCAGACCCGGGACAGTGAATAGGACCCAGTACTTC	CASRPGTVNRTQYF
TRBV29-1	TRBJ2-5	TRBD1	many	TGCAGCGTCGCGCCCGGGACAGGGTTCCAAGAGACCCAGTACTTC	CSVAPGTGFQETQYF
TRBV20-1	TRBJ2-5	-	-	TGCAGTGCCCTGCCGGGACCCTACCGCGAGACCCAGTACTTC	CSALPGPYRETQYF
TRBV6-2/TRBV6-3	TRBJ1-5	-	few	TGTGCCAGCAACGATAGCAATCAGCCCCAGCATTTT	CASNDSNQPQHF